The table lists the clone carrying this TCR beta chain with a few counts. TCRdb reprocessed the 5' RACE reads with MiXCR, giving one entry per CDR3 protein. The sample has over 130,000 distinct CDR3 sequences; around 15% are singletons. The data stem from a study of T-cell memory formation after mild COVID-19. The V segment lost 2 bases and the J segment 3 bases; nucleotides outside the gene matches: 4. CDR3 length equals 14 residues. Germline V gene sequence: CDR1 MNHEY, CDR2 SVGAGI. The sequenced material came from PBMCs or a T cell subset sorted from them (not recorded which). The TCR originated in an adult woman who had mild COVID-19 (a few samples of this study predate the infection). Cell type and time point are not known. The chain joins TRBV6-5 to TRBJ2-7, with 7 bases that match TRBD1. DNA of the CDR3: TGTGCCAGCAGTTACGGGGACAGTGACTACGAGCAGTACTTC. Translating gives CASSYGDSDYEQYF.